A single sample gave rise to the 24 T cell receptor beta chains below, sequenced in a study of T-cell reconstitution after alpha-beta-depleted transplantation in children. For TCRbeta, the library was prepared with unique molecular identifiers. TCRdb recomputed calls from the PCR reads with MiXCR, one row per CDR3 protein. There are 600,000 or so distinct CDR3 sequences in the sample; 23% occur only once, and around an eighth lies in the top ten. This specimen consisted of PBMCs, mostly from graft donor cells, obtained 360 days after TCRalphabeta/CD19-depleted stem cell transplant. The source of these receptors is a boy younger than two who had a stem cell transplant for acute myeloid leukemia, so the T cells may come from the graft donor.

V usage is TRBV6-6 and J usage is TRBJ2-1, with TRBD2 as a possible D gene (6 bases). The CDR3 consists of 13 residues. The V end was cut by 6 bases, the J end by 7 bases, with 13 bases between. CDR1 and CDR2 from the germline V gene are MNHNY and SVGAGI (reference sequence). CDR3 region: CASRHSEGNEQFF. CDR3 nucleotides: TGTGCCAGCAGACACTCGGAGGGGAATGAGCAGTTCTTC.

This chain links TRBV5-1 with TRBJ2-2; 8 nucleotides match TRBD1. The germline V gene encodes CDR1 SGHRS and CDR2 YFSETQ. This CDR3 has 17 residues. After removal of 0 bases from V and 7 bases from J, the junction contained 11 bases not matched to a gene. The CDR3 DNA sequence: TGCGCCAGCAGCTTGGCCATAATTGGACAGGGCCTCGGGGAGCTGTTTTTT. Translation gives CASSLAIIGQGLGELFF.

This clonotype was counted only a few times. The V gene is TRBV25-1, the J gene TRBJ1-2; the match to TRBD1 covers 8 bases. The germline CDR1 and CDR2 sequences are MGHDK and SYGVNS. The J segment lost 9 bases and the V segment lost 3 bases, leaving 9 bases of the junction unmatched. This CDR3 has 14 amino acids. The CDR3, as DNA: TGTGCCAGCAGTGACCGGGGACAGGCGATCCGCTACACCTTC. Protein: CASSDRGQAIRYTF.

This clonotype was observed a handful of times. The V and J genes are TRBV4-2 and TRBJ1-2; TRBD1 matches at 12 bases. The germline V gene encodes CDR1 LGHNA and CDR2 YNFKEQ. The CDR3 has 17 amino acids. Trimming took 1 base from V and 6 from J; bases not matched to a gene: 9. The CDR3 nucleotides read TGTGCCAGCAGCCAAGGACGCTGGGACAGGGGGCGAGATGGCTACACCTTC. Amino acids: CASSQGRWDRGRDGYTF.

This chain joins TRBV20-1 and TRBJ1-4, with no clear D. Trimming took 7 bases from V and 3 from J, leaving 9 bases between them. In germline, CDR1 is DFQATT, CDR2 SNEGSKA (reference sequence). This CDR3 has 12 amino acids. In DNA, the CDR3 is TGCAGTGTAGCCGGGGCTAATGAAAAACTGTTTTTT. As protein: CSVAGANEKLFF.

The rearrangement uses TRBV20-1 and TRBJ2-1, with 7 nucleotides matching TRBD2. Germline CDR1 is DFQATT and CDR2 is SNEGSKA (reference sequence). The CDR3 runs 17 residues. Unmatched junction bases numbered 20, after V lost 8 bases and J lost 4 bases. This CDR3 is CSLNPVSPAGIYNEQFF. The CDR3 region has the DNA TGCAGTTTAAACCCCGTATCACCAGCGGGGATATACAATGAGCAGTTCTTC.

This clonotype came up a few times. The J gene is TRBJ2-7, the V gene TRBV20-1, with 9 bases lining up with TRBD2. Germline CDR1 and CDR2: DFQATT and SNEGSKA (reference sequence). There are 14 residues in the CDR3. The trim removed 3 bases at V and 3 bases at J, leaving 6 bases unmatched. The CDR3 sequence is CSASTRGGIYEQYV. CDR3 sequence (DNA): TGCAGTGCTAGTACGCGGGGGGGAATCTACGAGCAGTACGTC.

The chain joins TRBV6-5 to TRBJ2-3, with D perhaps TRBD2 (6 bases). The CDR3 is 16 residues long. V was shortened by 6 bases and J by 0 bases, with 16 bases between the two germline ends. CDR1 is MNHEY and CDR2 is SVGAGI in the germline V gene. CDR3 coding DNA: TGTGCCAGCAGCCCCTATCTAGCGCTAAGCACAGATACGCAGTATTTT. This codes for CASSPYLALSTDTQYF.

This clonotype was seen a few times. The chain carries TRBV20-1 and TRBJ2-3, with 8 positions matching TRBD1. Germline V gene sequence: CDR1 DFQATT, CDR2 SNEGSKA (reference sequence). This CDR3 spans 14 amino acids. The V segment lost 6 bases and the J segment 5 bases; nucleotides outside the gene matches: 10. CDR3 in DNA: TGCAGTGCCATTTATCGACAGGGGAGAGATACGCAGTATTTT. It is translated as CSAIYRQGRDTQYF.

The sample holds many counts of this clonotype. The chain combines TRBV7-9 with TRBJ1-1; D is unclear. The CDR3 spans 11 residues. Trimming stripped 3 bases from V and 3 bases from J, with 2 bases between. Germline V gene lookup returns CDR1 SEHNR and CDR2 FQNEAQ (reference sequence). CDR3 in DNA: TGTGCCAGCAGCTTTTACACTGAAGCTTTCTTT. It is translated as CASSFYTEAFF.

This clonotype turned up a few times. The chain joins TRBV29-1 to TRBJ2-2, with TRBD2 as a possible D gene (7 bases). CDR3 length: 14 residues. CDR1 and CDR2 (germline): SQVTM, ANQGSEA. Trimming shortened V by 8 bases and J by 5 bases, and 18 bases separated the two germline ends. The CDR3 protein is CSSLGGAGTGELFF. The CDR3 region has the DNA TGCAGCTCCCTTGGGGGGGCAGGAACCGGGGAGCTGTTTTTT.

This clonotype has only a few counts. The chain joins TRBV10-3 to TRBJ2-6, with D maybe TRBD2 (5 bases). V dropped 4 bases and J dropped 2 bases, with 15 bases sitting between them. The length of the CDR3 is 17 residues. In germline, CDR1 is ENHRY, CDR2 SYGVKD. The CDR3 reads CAISGPTFGAGANVLTF. Here the CDR3 DNA reads TGTGCCATCAGTGGGCCCACATTCGGGGCTGGGGCCAACGTCCTGACTTTC.

A word on this clonotype: Possible read error: a much larger clone is one base away. This rearrangement joins TRBV18 to TRBJ2-6; D gene unclear. V was trimmed by 10 bases and J by 0 bases, leaving 4 bases between them. The CDR3 runs 12 residues. The germline V gene encodes CDR1 KGHSH and CDR2 LQKENI. DNA for the CDR3: TGTGCCACCTACTCTGGGGCCAACGTCCTGACTTTC. Translated: CATYSGANVLTF.

The gene calls are TRBV6-1 and TRBJ2-1; 7 positions agree with TRBD2. This CDR3 has 15 amino acids. V gave up 6 bases and J gave up 5 bases; unmatched junction bases: 10. CDR1 MNHNS and CDR2 SASEGT come from the germline V gene. CDR3 in DNA: TGTGCCAGCAGCACCACCGGGACTACACACAATGAGCAGTTCTTC. It codes for CASSTTGTTHNEQFF.

This clonotype was recorded many times. This chain uses TRBV3-1 with TRBJ1-1; no definite D call. CDR1 LGHDT and CDR2 YNNKEL come from the germline V gene (reference sequence). This CDR3 is built from 14 residues. V was cut by 4 bases and J by 3 bases, with 12 bases left in between. CDR3 region: CASSPYSGDTEAFF. CDR3 DNA: TGTGCCAGCAGCCCTTACAGCGGTGACACTGAAGCTTTCTTT.

This clonotype appeared a few times. This chain joins TRBV7-9 and TRBJ2-1; 11 positions match TRBD2. The V segment lost 5 bases and the J segment 4 bases; nucleotides outside the gene matches: 7. Looked up from germline, CDR1 is SEHNR and CDR2 is FQNEAQ (reference sequence). This CDR3 has 16 amino acids. CDR3 protein: CASSPPGTSGYNEQFF. In nucleotides, the CDR3 is TGTGCCAGCAGCCCTCCCGGGACTAGCGGTTACAATGAGCAGTTCTTC.

This clonotype was counted only a few times. The chain carries TRBV6-1 and TRBJ1-1; tentative D call: TRBD1 (5 bases). CDR1 and CDR2 (germline): MNHNS, SASEGT. Trimming shortened V by 5 bases and J by 2 bases, and 12 bases separated the two germline ends. This CDR3 contains 14 residues. CDR3 in amino acids: CASSPPQDNTEAFF. The CDR3 DNA sequence: TGTGCCAGCAGTCCCCCACAGGACAACACTGAAGCTTTCTTT.

This rearrangement joins TRBV7-6 to TRBJ1-1, with 7 bases aligning to TRBD1. CDR3 size: 18 residues. V was pared by 5 bases and J by 1 base, with 16 bases of the junction left unmatched. Germline CDR1 and CDR2: SGHVS and FNYEAQ. The CDR3 DNA reads TGTGCCAGCAGCGCCCTCGTCTATCAGACAGGGTCGAACACTGAAGCTTTCTTT. The encoded protein is CASSALVYQTGSNTEAFF.

J is TRBJ2-3 and V is TRBV15; TRBD1 is a possible D gene (7 bases). The CDR3 has 15 amino acids. CDR1 is LNHNV and CDR2 is YYDKDF in the germline V gene (reference sequence). The V end lost 3 bases, the J end lost 3 bases, and 13 bases lay between the germline ends. In nucleotides, the CDR3 is TGTGCCACCAGCAGGGCGGGACAGAGTACAGATACGCAGTATTTT. Its protein is CATSRAGQSTDTQYF.

The chain is built from TRBV6-1 and TRBJ2-5, with 7 bases that match TRBD1. With 6 bases clipped from V and 3 bases from J, the junction kept 4 bases outside the gene matches. Per the germline V gene, CDR1 is MNHNS and CDR2 is SASEGT. The CDR3 is 13 residues long. The DNA of the CDR3 is TGTGCCAGCAGGAGAGGGACAGAAGAGACCCAGTACTTC. It encodes CASRRGTEETQYF.

The V gene is TRBV9, the J gene TRBJ2-3; TRBD1 aligns across 8 bases. The J segment lost 6 bases and the V segment lost 3 bases, leaving 3 bases of the junction unmatched. The CDR3 sequence is 13 residues long. Germline-derived CDR1 and CDR2 are SGDLS and YYNGEE. CDR3 DNA sequence: TGTGCCAGCAGCGGACAGGGGCAGGATACGCAGTATTTT. Encoded protein: CASSGQGQDTQYF.

This clonotype was detected a few times. The rearrangement uses TRBV5-1 and TRBJ2-1; a possible D gene is TRBD1 (6 bases). Trimming removed 5 bases at V and 6 bases at J, with 18 bases between. The CDR3 has 15 amino acids. The germline CDR1 and CDR2 sequences are SGHRS and YFSETQ. CDR3 nucleotides: TGCGCCAGCAGTTTCACAGGGATCGATTTCAATGAGCAGTTCTTC. It is translated as CASSFTGIDFNEQFF.

This clonotype has a single count. This may come from a read error, since a much larger clone is one base off. Given the absence of the conserved phenylalanine or tryptophan at the CDR3 end, a read error is likely. The chain links TRBV20-1 to TRBJ1-6, with TRBD1 identical over 8 bases. V trimming: 3 bases; J trimming: 5 bases; junction bases outside the gene matches: 3. The CDR3 length is 14 residues. Germline V gene lookup returns CDR1 DFQATT and CDR2 SNEGSKA (reference sequence). CDR3 loop: CSASTGGDNSPLHY. The CDR3 DNA reads TGCAGTGCTAGCACAGGGGGGGATAATTCACCCCTCCACTAT.

This clonotype showed up many times. The chain joins TRBV7-9 to TRBJ2-5; the match to TRBD1 covers 8 bases. The CDR3 runs to 13 residues. Unmatched junction bases numbered 3, after V lost 5 bases and J lost 4 bases. In germline, CDR1 is SEHNR, CDR2 FQNEAQ (reference sequence). The CDR3 sequence is CASSRQGPETQYF. CDR3 nucleotides: TGTGCCAGCAGCCGACAGGGGCCAGAGACCCAGTACTTC.